This T cell receptor (beta chain) was sequenced for a study of molecular identifiers for immune sequencing clone quantification. Study details: Replicate experiments took RNA from roughly 18,000 or 92,000 naive CD8 cells, divided it five ways and sequenced four.

The CD8+CD4-CCR7+CD45RA+ phenotype defined the sorted naive CD8 T cells. TCRdb processed the PCR reads anew with MiXCR; each CDR3 protein has one entry. The sample contains about 640,000 distinct CDR3 sequences, less than 20% of which appear only once. Findings of the study overall: Clones exceeding 20 RNA copies carried over 97% of effector molecules but under 1% of naive-cell molecules.

J was trimmed by 5 bases and V by 4 bases; bases with no gene match: 3. The CDR3 spans 14 residues. Germline V gene lookup returns CDR1 MGHRA and CDR2 YSYEKL. At least ten counts were recorded for this clonotype. The antigen is unknown. The sample was naive CD8+ T cells from blood, with Jurkat cell RNA spiked in. The sample's subset: FACS-sorted CD8+CD4-CCR7+CD45RA+ naive T cells. This receptor was identified in a human donor in good health. Some libraries in this study had Jurkat cell RNA spiked in. The chain carries TRBV4-1 and TRBJ2-3; 10 nucleotides match TRBD2. CDR3 in DNA: TGCGCCAGCAGCCCGGCTAGCGGGGGAGATACGCAGTATTTT. It translates to CASSPASGGDTQYF.